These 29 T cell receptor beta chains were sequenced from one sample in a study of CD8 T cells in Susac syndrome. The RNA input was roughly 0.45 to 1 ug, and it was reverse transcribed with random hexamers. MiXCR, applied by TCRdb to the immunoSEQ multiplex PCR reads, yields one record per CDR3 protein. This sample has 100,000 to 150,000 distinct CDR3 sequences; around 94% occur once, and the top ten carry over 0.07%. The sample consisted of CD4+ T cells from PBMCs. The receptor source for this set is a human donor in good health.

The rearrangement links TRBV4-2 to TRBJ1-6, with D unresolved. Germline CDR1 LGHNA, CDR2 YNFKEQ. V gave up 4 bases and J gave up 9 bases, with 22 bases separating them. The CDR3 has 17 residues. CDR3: CASSPSIFIDAGSPLHF. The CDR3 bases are TGTGCCAGCAGCCCAAGTATATTTATCGACGCGGGTTCACCCCTCCACTTT.

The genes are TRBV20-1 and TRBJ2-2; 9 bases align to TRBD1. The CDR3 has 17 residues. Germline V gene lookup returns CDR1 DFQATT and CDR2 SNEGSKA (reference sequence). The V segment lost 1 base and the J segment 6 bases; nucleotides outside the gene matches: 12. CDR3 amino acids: CSARVRIGDRGAGELFF. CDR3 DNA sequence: TGCAGTGCTAGAGTCAGAATTGGAGACAGGGGGGCCGGGGAGCTGTTTTTT.

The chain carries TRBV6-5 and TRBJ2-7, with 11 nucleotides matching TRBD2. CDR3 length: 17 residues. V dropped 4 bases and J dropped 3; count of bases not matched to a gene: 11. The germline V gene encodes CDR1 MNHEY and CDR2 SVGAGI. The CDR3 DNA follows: TGTGCCAGCAGTTTAGCGGGAGGGCCGTCTTCTTTCTACGAGCAGTACTTC. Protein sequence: CASSLAGGPSSFYEQYF.

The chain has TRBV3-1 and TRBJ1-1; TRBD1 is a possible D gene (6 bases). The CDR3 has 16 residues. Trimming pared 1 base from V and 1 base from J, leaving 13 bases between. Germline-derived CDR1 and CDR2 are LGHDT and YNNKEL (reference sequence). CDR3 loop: CASSQVGGQANTEAFF. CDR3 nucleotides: TGTGCCAGCAGCCAAGTGGGGGGCCAGGCGAACACTGAAGCTTTCTTT.

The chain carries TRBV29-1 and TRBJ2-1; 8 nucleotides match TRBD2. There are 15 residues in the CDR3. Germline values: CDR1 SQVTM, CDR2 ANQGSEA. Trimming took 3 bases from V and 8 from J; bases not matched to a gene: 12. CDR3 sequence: CSVDPSGGVGDEQFF. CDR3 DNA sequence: TGCAGCGTTGACCCGTCGGGGGGGGTTGGCGATGAGCAGTTCTTC.

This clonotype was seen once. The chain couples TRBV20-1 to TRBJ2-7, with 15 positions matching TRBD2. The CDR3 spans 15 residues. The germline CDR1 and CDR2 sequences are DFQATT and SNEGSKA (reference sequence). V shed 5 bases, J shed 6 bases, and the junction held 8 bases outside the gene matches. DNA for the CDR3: TGCAGTGCTCGGACTAGCGGGAGGGCTTATAGCGAGCAGTACTTC. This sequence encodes CSARTSGRAYSEQYF.

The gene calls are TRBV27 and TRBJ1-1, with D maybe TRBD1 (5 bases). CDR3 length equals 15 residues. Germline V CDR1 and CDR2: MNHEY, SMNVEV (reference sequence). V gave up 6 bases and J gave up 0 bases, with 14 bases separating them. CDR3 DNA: TGTGCCAGCAGGTTAGGGGCGGTCGTGAACACTGAAGCTTTCTTT. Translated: CASRLGAVVNTEAFF.

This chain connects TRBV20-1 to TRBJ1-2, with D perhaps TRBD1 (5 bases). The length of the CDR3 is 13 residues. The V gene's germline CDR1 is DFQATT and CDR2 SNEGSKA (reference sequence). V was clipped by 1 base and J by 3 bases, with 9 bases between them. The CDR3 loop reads CSARGGTYYGYTF. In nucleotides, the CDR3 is TGCAGTGCTAGAGGTGGGACCTACTATGGCTACACCTTC.

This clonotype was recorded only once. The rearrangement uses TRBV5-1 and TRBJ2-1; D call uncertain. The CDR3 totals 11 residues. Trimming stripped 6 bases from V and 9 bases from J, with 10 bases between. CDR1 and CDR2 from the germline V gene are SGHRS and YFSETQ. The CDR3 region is CASNRPPEQFF. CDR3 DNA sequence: TGCGCCAGCAACCGTCCCCCTGAGCAGTTCTTC.

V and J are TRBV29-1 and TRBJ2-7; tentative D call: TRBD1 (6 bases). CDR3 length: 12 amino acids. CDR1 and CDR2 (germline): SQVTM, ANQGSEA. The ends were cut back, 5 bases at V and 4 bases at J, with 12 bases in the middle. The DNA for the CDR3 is TGCAGCGTTAAAAATCAGGGGTACGAGCAGTACTTC. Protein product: CSVKNQGYEQYF.

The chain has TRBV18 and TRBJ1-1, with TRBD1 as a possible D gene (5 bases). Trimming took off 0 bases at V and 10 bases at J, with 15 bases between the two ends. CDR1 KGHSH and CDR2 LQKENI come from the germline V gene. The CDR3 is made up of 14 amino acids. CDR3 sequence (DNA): TGTGCCAGCTCACCACCAGGCAGGGAATCCGGAGCTTTCTTT. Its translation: CASSPPGRESGAFF.

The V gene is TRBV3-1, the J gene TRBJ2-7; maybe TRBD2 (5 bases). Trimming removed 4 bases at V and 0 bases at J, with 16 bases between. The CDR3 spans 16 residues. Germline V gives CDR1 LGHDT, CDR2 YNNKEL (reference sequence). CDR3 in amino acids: CASSRTRADSSYEQYF. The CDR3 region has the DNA TGTGCCAGCAGCCGCACTCGAGCGGATAGCTCCTACGAGCAGTACTTC.

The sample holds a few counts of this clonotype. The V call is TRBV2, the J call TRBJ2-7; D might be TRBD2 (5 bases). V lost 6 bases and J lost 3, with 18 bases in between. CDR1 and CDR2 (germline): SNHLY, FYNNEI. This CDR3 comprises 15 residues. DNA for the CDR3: TGTGCCAGCAGGGTGGGAGCCCTCCTCTTCTACGAGCAGTACTTC. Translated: CASRVGALLFYEQYF.

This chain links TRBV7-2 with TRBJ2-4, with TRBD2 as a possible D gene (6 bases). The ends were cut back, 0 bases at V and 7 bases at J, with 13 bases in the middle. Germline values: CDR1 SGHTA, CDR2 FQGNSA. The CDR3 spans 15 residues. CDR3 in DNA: TGTGCCAGCAGCTTAGCGGCAGGCAGCGGGAACATTCAGTACTTC. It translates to CASSLAAGSGNIQYF.

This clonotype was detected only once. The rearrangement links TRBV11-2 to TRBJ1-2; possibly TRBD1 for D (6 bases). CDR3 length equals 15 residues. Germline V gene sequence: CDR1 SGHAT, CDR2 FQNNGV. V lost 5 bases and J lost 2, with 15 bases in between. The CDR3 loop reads CASSRTGSGNYGYTF. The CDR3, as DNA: TGTGCCAGCAGCCGTACAGGGTCGGGCAACTATGGCTACACCTTC.

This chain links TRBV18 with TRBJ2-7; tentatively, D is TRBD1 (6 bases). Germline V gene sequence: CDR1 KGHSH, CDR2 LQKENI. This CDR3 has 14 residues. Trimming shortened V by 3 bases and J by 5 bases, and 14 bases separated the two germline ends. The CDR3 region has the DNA TGTGCCAGCTCACCCTACAGGGTAGAGAACGAGCAGTACTTC. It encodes CASSPYRVENEQYF. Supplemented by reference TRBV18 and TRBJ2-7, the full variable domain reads NAGVMQNPRHLVRRRGQEARLRCSPMKGHSHVYWYRQLPEEGLKFMVYLQKENIIDESGMPKERFSAEFPKEGPSILRIQQVVRGDSAAYFCASSPYRVENEQYFGPGTRLTVT.

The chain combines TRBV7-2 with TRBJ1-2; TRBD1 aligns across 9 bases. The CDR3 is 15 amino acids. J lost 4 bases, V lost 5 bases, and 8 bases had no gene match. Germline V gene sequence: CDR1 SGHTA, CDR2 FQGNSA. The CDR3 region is CASSPQDRGAYGYTF. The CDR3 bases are TGTGCCAGCAGCCCCCAGGACAGGGGAGCCTATGGCTACACCTTC.

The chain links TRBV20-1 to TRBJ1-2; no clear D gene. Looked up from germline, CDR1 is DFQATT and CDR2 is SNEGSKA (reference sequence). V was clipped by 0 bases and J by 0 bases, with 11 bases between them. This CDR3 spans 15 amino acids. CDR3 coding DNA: TGCAGTGCTAGAGATCCGGCAGCAGCTAACTATGGCTACACCTTC. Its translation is CSARDPAAANYGYTF.

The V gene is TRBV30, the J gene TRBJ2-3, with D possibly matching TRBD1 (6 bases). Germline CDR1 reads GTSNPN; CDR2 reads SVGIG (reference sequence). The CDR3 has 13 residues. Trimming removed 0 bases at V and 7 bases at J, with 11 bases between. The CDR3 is CAWSVLGGNTQYF. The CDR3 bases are TGTGCCTGGAGTGTGTTAGGGGGAAATACGCAGTATTTT.

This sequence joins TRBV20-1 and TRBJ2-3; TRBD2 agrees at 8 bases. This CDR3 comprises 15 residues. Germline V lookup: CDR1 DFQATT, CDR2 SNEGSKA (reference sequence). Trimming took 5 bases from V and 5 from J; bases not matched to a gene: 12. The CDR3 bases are TGCAGTGCTTCGGGGGAGCGGGGGCGGAGAGATACGCAGTATTTT. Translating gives CSASGERGRRDTQYF.

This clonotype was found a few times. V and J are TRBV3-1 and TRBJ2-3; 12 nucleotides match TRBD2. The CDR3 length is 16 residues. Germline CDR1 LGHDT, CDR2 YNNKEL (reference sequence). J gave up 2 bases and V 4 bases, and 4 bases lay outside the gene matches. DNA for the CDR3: TGTGCCAGCAGCCCGGGACTAGCGGGTAACACAGATACGCAGTATTTT. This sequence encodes CASSPGLAGNTDTQYF.

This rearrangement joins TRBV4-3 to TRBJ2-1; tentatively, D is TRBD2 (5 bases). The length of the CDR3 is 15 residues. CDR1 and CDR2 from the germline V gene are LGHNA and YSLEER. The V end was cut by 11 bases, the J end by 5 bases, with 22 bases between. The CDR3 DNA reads TGCGCCGCCTCTGCGCTAGCCGCTTTCAACAATGAGCAGTTCTTC. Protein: CAASALAAFNNEQFF.

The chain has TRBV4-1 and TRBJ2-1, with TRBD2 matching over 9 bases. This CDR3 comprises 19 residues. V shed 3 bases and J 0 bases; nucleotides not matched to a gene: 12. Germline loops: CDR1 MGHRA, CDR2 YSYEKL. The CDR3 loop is CASSHSAGGSLSSYNEQFF. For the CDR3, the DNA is TGCGCCAGCAGCCATAGTGCGGGAGGGAGCCTCAGCTCCTACAATGAGCAGTTCTTC.

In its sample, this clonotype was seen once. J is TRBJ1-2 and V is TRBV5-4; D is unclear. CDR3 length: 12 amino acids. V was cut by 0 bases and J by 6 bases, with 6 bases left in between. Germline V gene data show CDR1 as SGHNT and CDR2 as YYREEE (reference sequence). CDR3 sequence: CASSLGGDGYTF. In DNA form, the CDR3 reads TGTGCCAGCAGCTTGGGTGGGGATGGCTACACCTTC.

The CDR3 reads CASSVGQAGRSYEQYF. CDR3 in DNA: TGTGCCAGCAGCGTAGGACAGGCCGGCCGCTCCTACGAGCAGTACTTC. This chain uses TRBV2 with TRBJ2-7, with 7 bases matching TRBD1. V trimming: 6 bases; J trimming: 0 bases; junction bases outside the gene matches: 11. The CDR3 covers 16 residues. Germline lookup yields CDR1 SNHLY and CDR2 FYNNEI.

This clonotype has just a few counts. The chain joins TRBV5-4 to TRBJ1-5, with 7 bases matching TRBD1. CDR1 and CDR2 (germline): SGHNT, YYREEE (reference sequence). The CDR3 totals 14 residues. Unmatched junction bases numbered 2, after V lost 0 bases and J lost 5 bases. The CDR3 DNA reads TGTGCCAGCAGCTTGGGAGGGGGCGATCAGCCCCAGCATTTT. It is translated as CASSLGGGDQPQHF.

The CDR3 DNA follows: TGTGCCAGCAGTCCCTCCTGGACAGGGGGCACTGAAGCTTTCTTT. Translation gives CASSPSWTGGTEAFF. This sequence joins TRBV6-2 or TRBV6-3 and TRBJ1-1, with 10 bases fitting TRBD1. With V trimmed by 5 bases and J by 4 bases, 7 bases remained unmatched. The CDR3 covers 15 residues. Germline lookup yields CDR1 MNHEY and CDR2 SVGEGT.

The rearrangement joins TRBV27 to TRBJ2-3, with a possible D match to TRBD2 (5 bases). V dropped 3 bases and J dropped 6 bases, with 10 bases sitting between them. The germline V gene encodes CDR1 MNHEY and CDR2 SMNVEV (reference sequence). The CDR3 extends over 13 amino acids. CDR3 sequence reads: CASSFREFDTQYF. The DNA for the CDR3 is TGTGCCAGCAGTTTTCGGGAATTTGATACGCAGTATTTT.

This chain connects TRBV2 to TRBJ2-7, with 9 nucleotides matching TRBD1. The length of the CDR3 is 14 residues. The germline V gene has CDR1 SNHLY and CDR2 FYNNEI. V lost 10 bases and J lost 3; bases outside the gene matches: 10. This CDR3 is CATAPGTGHYEQYF. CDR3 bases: TGTGCCACCGCTCCCGGGACAGGGCACTACGAGCAGTACTTC.